These 24 T cell receptor beta chains originate from one sample sequenced in a study of blood T cell repertoires in COVID-19. TCRdb's copy holds only in-frame clones and misses some; the assay was immunoSEQ multiplex PCR. The table shows about 270,000 clones, with about 87% occurring only once. Sequencing used PBMCs or T cells enriched from blood (not recorded which). All receptors derive from a woman aged 45-60 years who had recovered from COVID-19.

The chain joins TRBV27 to TRBJ2-7, with 10 bases aligning to TRBD1. V lost 2 bases and J lost 2; bases outside the gene matches: 0. This CDR3 region has 14 residues. CDR1 and CDR2 from the germline V gene are MNHEY and SMNVEV (reference sequence). The CDR3 sequence is CASSLGTGAYEQYF. The CDR3, as DNA: TGTGCCAGCAGTTTAGGGACAGGGGCCTACGAGCAGTACTTC.

The V and J genes are TRBV24-1 and TRBJ2-1, with D perhaps matching TRBD1 (5 bases). The germline CDR1 and CDR2 sequences are KGHDR and SFDVKD. The CDR3 loop spans 14 amino acids. The V gene lost 1 base and the J gene lost 3 bases, with 6 bases spanning the gap. This CDR3 is CATSDLGDYNEQFF. CDR3 nucleotide sequence: TGTGCCACCAGTGATTTAGGGGACTACAATGAGCAGTTCTTC.

V is TRBV28 and J is TRBJ1-4; TRBD1 aligns across 7 bases. Germline lookup yields CDR1 MDHEN and CDR2 SYDVKM. The CDR3 has 17 residues. The ends lost 5 bases at V and 1 base at J; junction bases unmatched: 10. CDR3 nucleotides: TGTGCCAGCAGTCCAATCGATGACAGGGTAACTAATGAAAAACTGTTTTTT. Its translation: CASSPIDDRVTNEKLFF.

The chain is built from TRBV6-2 or TRBV6-3 and TRBJ1-5; 7 bases align to TRBD1. The CDR3 runs 15 residues. The germline CDR1 and CDR2 sequences are MNHEY and SVGEGT. Losses at the gene ends were 3 bases for V and 2 bases for J; bases not matched to a gene: 4. The CDR3 DNA is TGTGCCAGCAGTTATCAAGGGGGCGGCAATCAGCCCCAGCATTTT. Translation gives CASSYQGGGNQPQHF.

Details on this clone: The same CDR3 can be traced to other DNA sequences in this sample. The chain recombines TRBV28 with TRBJ1-1; 9 nucleotides match TRBD1. Germline CDR1 MDHEN, CDR2 SYDVKM. J was trimmed by 5 bases and V by 5 bases; bases with no gene match: 3. This CDR3 contains 13 residues. The CDR3: CASSRDRVTEAFF. The CDR3 nucleotides read TGTGCCAGCAGTCGGGACAGGGTTACTGAAGCTTTCTTT.

The chain employs TRBV5-1 and TRBJ2-1; 9 bases match TRBD2. The V segment lost 10 bases and the J segment 6 bases; nucleotides outside the gene matches: 11. This CDR3 is built from 14 residues. Per the germline V gene, CDR1 is SGHRS and CDR2 is YFSETQ. CDR3 coding DNA: TGCGCCTCTGAGGAACTAGCGGGCTTCAATGAGCAGTTCTTC. It specifies CASEELAGFNEQFF.

The chain joins TRBV7-2 to TRBJ1-2, with 7 nucleotides matching TRBD1. Germline V gives CDR1 SGHTA, CDR2 FQGNSA. Trimming cost V 4 bases and J 10 bases; bases outside gene matches: 18. The CDR3 consists of 16 residues. The CDR3 nucleotides are TGTGCCAGCAGCTCATTCGCCGGACAGGACTTGGTGGACTACACCTTC. This translates into CASSSFAGQDLVDYTF.

This clone appeared once. The chain is built from TRBV6-1 and TRBJ2-1; TRBD2 aligns across 10 bases. With V trimmed by 1 base and J by 7 bases, 13 bases remained unmatched. CDR3 length: 18 amino acids. The germline V gene has CDR1 MNHNS and CDR2 SASEGT. The CDR3 loop is CASSEVRWPSGSGNEQFF. The CDR3 region has the DNA TGTGCCAGCAGTGAAGTTAGGTGGCCTAGCGGGAGCGGGAATGAGCAGTTCTTC.

As to this clone: The same CDR3 can be traced to other DNA sequences in this sample. The chain is built from TRBV28 and TRBJ1-3; no reliable D call. CDR1 and CDR2 (germline): MDHEN, SYDVKM. The CDR3 has 15 residues. V was clipped by 3 bases and J by 7 bases, with 16 bases between them. CDR3 nucleotides: TGTGCCAGCAGTTTCCGCCGGACTGTGGGGAACACCATATATTTT. It encodes CASSFRRTVGNTIYF.

The J gene is TRBJ2-7, the V gene TRBV12-3 or TRBV12-4; 7 nucleotides match TRBD2. V gave up 7 bases and J gave up 6 bases; unmatched junction bases: 9. The CDR3 is made up of 13 amino acids. CDR3 sequence reads: CASTREARGEQYF. For the CDR3, the DNA is TGTGCCAGCACCCGGGAGGCGAGGGGCGAGCAGTACTTC.

The chain recombines TRBV29-1 with TRBJ1-1; no definite D call. CDR1 SQVTM and CDR2 ANQGSEA come from the germline V gene. The CDR3 consists of 13 residues. V was cut by 5 bases and J by 3 bases, with 13 bases left in between. The CDR3 DNA follows: TGCAGCGTTACGTATGGGAGAGACACTGAAGCTTTCTTT. It specifies CSVTYGRDTEAFF.

CDR3 sequence: CASSRSTGQNTEAFF. As DNA, the CDR3 is TGTGCCAGCTCACGCTCGACAGGGCAAAACACTGAAGCTTTCTTT. The chain uses TRBV18 and TRBJ1-1; 7 positions agree with TRBD1. The CDR3 is made up of 15 amino acids. With V trimmed by 4 bases and J by 2 bases, 7 bases remained unmatched. Germline CDR1 KGHSH, CDR2 LQKENI.

The genes are TRBV24-1 and TRBJ1-2; D is perhaps TRBD1 (5 bases). V lost 5 bases and J 5 bases, leaving 11 bases between the germline ends. This CDR3 is built from 13 residues. Looked up from germline, CDR1 is KGHDR and CDR2 is SFDVKD. The CDR3 DNA sequence: TGTGCCACCAGTGCGGACAAGAATTATGGCTACACCTTC. It encodes CATSADKNYGYTF.

J is TRBJ2-3 and V is TRBV5-1, with 8 bases that match TRBD2. The CDR3 is 17 amino acids. Germline V CDR1 and CDR2: SGHRS, YFSETQ. Unmatched junction bases numbered 6, after V lost 0 bases and J lost 0 bases. The CDR3 reads CASSLGLARFSTDTQYF. The CDR3 bases are TGCGCCAGCAGCTTGGGACTAGCGAGATTCAGCACAGATACGCAGTATTTT.

V and J are TRBV27 and TRBJ2-7; possible D gene TRBD1, 6 bases. From germline, CDR1 is MNHEY and CDR2 SMNVEV (reference sequence). The CDR3 extends over 14 amino acids. With 5 bases removed from V and 2 bases from J, the gap between germline ends came to 13 bases. Written as DNA, the CDR3 is TGTGCCAGCAGTCCAACCCGACAGGCCTACGAGCAGTACTTC. As protein: CASSPTRQAYEQYF.

A remark on this clone: The sample contains more than one DNA sequence encoding this CDR3. The rearrangement links TRBV28 to TRBJ1-5, with 7 bases identical to TRBD1. Per the germline V gene, CDR1 is MDHEN and CDR2 is SYDVKM. CDR3 length equals 14 residues. V was pared by 6 bases and J by 1 base, with 3 bases of the junction left unmatched. The CDR3 is CASSQGGSNQPQHF. The CDR3 DNA follows: TGTGCCAGCAGCCAGGGGGGAAGCAATCAGCCCCAGCATTTT.

This chain connects TRBV11-2 to TRBJ1-5, with D hard to call. The ends were cut back, 3 bases at V and 2 bases at J, with 5 bases in the middle. There are 13 residues in the CDR3. Germline V lookup: CDR1 SGHAT, CDR2 FQNNGV. CDR3 amino acids: CASSFGGNQPQHF. As DNA, the CDR3 is TGTGCCAGCAGCTTTGGAGGCAATCAGCCCCAGCATTTT. Variable domain in full (rest from reference TRBV11-2 and TRBJ1-5): EAGVAQSPRYKIIEKRQSVAFWCNPISGHATLYWYQQILGQGPKLLIQFQNNGVVDDSQLPKDRFSAERLKGVDSTLKIQPAKLEDSAVYLCASSFGGNQPQHFGDGTRLSIL.

V is TRBV27 and J is TRBJ1-2; unclear D gene. CDR1 is MNHEY, CDR2 SMNVEV, per germline (reference sequence). V lost 5 bases to trimming and J lost 11 bases, with 15 bases between them. This CDR3 region has 12 residues. The CDR3 bases are TGTGCCAGCAGTGCCCGGGGATTGTGGTACACCTTC. It codes for CASSARGLWYTF.

The chain combines TRBV2 with TRBJ2-3; no clear D. Germline CDR1 SNHLY, CDR2 FYNNEI. V was pared by 3 bases and J by 4 bases, with 17 bases between. The CDR3 consists of 16 residues. As DNA, the CDR3 is TGTGCCAGCAGTGATGTCGCTACTGCGAGCGCAGATACGCAGTATTTT. Its protein is CASSDVATASADTQYF.

This sequence joins TRBV5-5 and TRBJ1-5, with unresolved D. CDR1 is SGHKS, CDR2 YYEKEE, per germline (reference sequence). The length of the CDR3 is 15 residues. Trimming removed 3 bases at V and 0 bases at J, with 10 bases between. The chain's CDR3 is CASSSTPNSNQPQHF. For the CDR3, the DNA is TGTGCCAGCAGCTCGACACCAAATAGCAATCAGCCCCAGCATTTT.

The chain is built from TRBV7-8 and TRBJ2-6; D not resolved. The CDR3 covers 15 residues. Germline CDR1 SGHVS, CDR2 FQNEAQ. The V end lost 1 base, the J end lost 2 bases, and 6 bases lay between the germline ends. This CDR3 is CASSLGAAGANVLTF. CDR3 coding DNA: TGTGCCAGCAGCTTAGGGGCCGCTGGGGCCAACGTCCTGACTTTC.

The chain carries TRBV6-5 and TRBJ2-1, with 7 positions matching TRBD1. Germline assignment: CDR1 MNHEY and CDR2 SVGAGI. The CDR3 loop spans 15 amino acids. V was pared by 2 bases and J by 4 bases, with 5 bases of the junction left unmatched. The CDR3: CASSYPGTDYNEQFF. The DNA for the CDR3 is TGTGCCAGCAGTTACCCCGGGACAGATTACAATGAGCAGTTCTTC.

This clone was detected only once. The V gene is TRBV10-3, the J gene TRBJ2-7; 7 positions agree with TRBD2. There are 17 residues in the CDR3. In germline, CDR1 is ENHRY, CDR2 SYGVKD. V shed 0 bases and J 1 base; nucleotides not matched to a gene: 9. CDR3 nucleotide sequence: TGTGCCATCAGTGAGTCGGAGAGGAGCGGGATTTCCTACGAGCAGTACTTC. Its translation is CAISESERSGISYEQYF.

The CDR3 is CASSYTRQGVTEAFF. The CDR3, as DNA: TGTGCCAGCAGTTACACGCGACAGGGAGTCACTGAAGCTTTCTTT. The chain links TRBV6-2 or TRBV6-3 to TRBJ1-1; 7 bases are a match to TRBD1. Germline CDR1 is MNHEY and CDR2 is SVGEGT. This CDR3 has 15 residues. With 2 bases clipped from V and 4 bases from J, the junction kept 7 bases outside the gene matches.